This passage covers 22 T cell receptor beta chains from one sample sequenced in a study of blood T cells in healthy people across ages. Together with a sample-barcoded 5' primer, a J-beta primer mix was included in a second PCR lasting roughly 7 to 11 cycles. TCRdb re-called the 5' RACE reads through MiXCR, storing one row per CDR3 protein. This table holds some 930,000 distinct CDR3 sequences, about 28% found once. The data were also submitted as part of a second study, on T cells of mothers and their children.

Specimen: blood. The receptors were gathered from a middle-aged woman in good health.

This chain connects TRBV29-1 to TRBJ2-2; D gene uncertain. The germline gives CDR1 SQVTM, CDR2 ANQGSEA. The CDR3 runs to 10 residues. V was shortened by 4 bases and J by 7 bases, with 4 bases between the two germline ends. CDR3: CSVVNGELFF. As DNA, the CDR3 is TGCAGCGTTGTCAACGGGGAGCTGTTTTTT.

At least ten counts were recorded for this clonotype. The J gene is TRBJ2-1, the V gene TRBV10-3, with 12 bases identical to TRBD2. CDR1 and CDR2 (germline): ENHRY, SYGVKD. The V gene end was trimmed by 10 bases and the J gene end by 5 bases; junction bases not matched to a gene: 6. CDR3 size: 14 residues. CDR3 sequence: CATLAGGWNNEQFF. In nucleotides, the CDR3 is TGTGCCACCCTAGCGGGGGGGTGGAACAATGAGCAGTTCTTC.

The rearrangement links TRBV4-2 to TRBJ2-3; 11 bases are shared with TRBD2. V lost 3 bases and J lost 2; bases outside the gene matches: 7. The CDR3 covers 17 residues. Germline lookup yields CDR1 LGHNA and CDR2 YNFKEQ. CDR3 bases: TGTGCCAGCAGCCAGGTAGCGGGGGGGACATACACAGATACGCAGTATTTT. Amino acid sequence: CASSQVAGGTYTDTQYF.

The chain is built from TRBV19 and TRBJ2-1; 12 bases match TRBD2. The CDR3 has 13 amino acids. Unmatched junction bases numbered 6, after V lost 10 bases and J lost 8 bases. The germline V gene has CDR1 LNHDA and CDR2 SQIVND (reference sequence). This chain's CDR3 is CATGLAGLDEQFF. DNA for the CDR3: TGTGCCACTGGACTAGCGGGGTTGGATGAGCAGTTCTTC.

This rearrangement joins TRBV7-8 to TRBJ2-5; the D gene is possibly TRBD1 (5 bases). Germline CDR1 reads SGHVS; CDR2 reads FQNEAQ. The CDR3 has 14 residues. V was clipped by 4 bases and J by 5 bases, with 14 bases between them. The CDR3 spells CASSSGHGTETQYF. The CDR3, as DNA: TGTGCCAGCAGCTCCGGACACGGCACCGAGACCCAGTACTTC.

This clonotype came up many times. The gene calls are TRBV9 and TRBJ2-7; 10 bases match TRBD1. V dropped 0 bases and J dropped 2; count of bases not matched to a gene: 5. CDR1 SGDLS and CDR2 YYNGEE come from the germline V gene. The CDR3 is made up of 16 amino acids. The CDR3 coding sequence is TGTGCCAGCAGCGTAGGAGGGGACAGGGGAACCTACGAGCAGTACTTC. The encoded protein is CASSVGGDRGTYEQYF.

The chain links TRBV28 to TRBJ2-7; 7 bases agree with TRBD1. Germline assignment: CDR1 MDHEN and CDR2 SYDVKM. V was clipped by 7 bases and J by 2 bases; unmatched bases: 5. This CDR3 region has 13 residues. The CDR3 is CASNYRGTYEQYF. The CDR3, as DNA: TGTGCCAGCAACTACAGGGGAACCTACGAGCAGTACTTC.

This clonotype appeared many times. The gene calls are TRBV12-3 or TRBV12-4 and TRBJ1-5; D is undetermined. This CDR3 has 15 amino acids. Trimming cost V 0 bases and J 0 bases, with 6 bases left between them. The CDR3 reads CASSLALASNQPQHF. Here the CDR3 DNA reads TGTGCCAGCAGTTTAGCGCTGGCTAGCAATCAGCCCCAGCATTTT.

This clonotype was counted at least ten times. Relative to the germline gene, one junction end is altered; a read error may explain this. This sequence joins TRBV5-1 and TRBJ1-1, with 11 bases matching TRBD1. The CDR3 is 14 amino acids. Germline values: CDR1 SGHRS, CDR2 YFSETQ. The CDR3 nucleotides read TGCGCCAGCAGTTTGGACAGGGGGCAAACTGAAGCTTTCTTT. It is translated as CASSLDRGQTEAFF.

This chain uses TRBV12-3 or TRBV12-4 with TRBJ2-7; tentatively, D is TRBD2 (6 bases). V lost 3 bases, J lost 3 bases, and 12 bases lay in between. There are 14 residues in the CDR3. The CDR3 DNA follows: TGTGCCAGCAGTTTTTGGGGGGAACACTACGAGCAGTACTTC. Translation gives CASSFWGEHYEQYF.

The chain has TRBV30 and TRBJ1-5, with D unclear. V was trimmed by 0 bases and J by 1 base, leaving 13 bases between them. The CDR3 runs to 16 residues. In germline, CDR1 is GTSNPN, CDR2 SVGIG (reference sequence). The CDR3 sequence is CAWSVPAGSSNQPQHF. Written as DNA, the CDR3 is TGTGCCTGGAGTGTACCGGCGGGGAGCAGCAATCAGCCCCAGCATTTT.

This chain connects TRBV12-3 or TRBV12-4 to TRBJ2-1; 9 nucleotides agree with TRBD2. The CDR3 covers 16 residues. Unmatched junction bases numbered 16, after V lost 4 bases and J lost 12 bases. The CDR3 sequence: CASSSMGAGGSRGQFF. The DNA for the CDR3 is TGTGCCAGCAGTTCAATGGGAGCGGGAGGCTCCAGGGGGCAGTTCTTC.

There are a few counts of this clonotype. The V call is TRBV18, the J call TRBJ2-7; D possibly corresponds to TRBD1 (6 bases). The germline V gene has CDR1 KGHSH and CDR2 LQKENI. V lost 3 bases and J lost 5, with 11 bases in between. CDR3 length: 13 residues. The CDR3 sequence is CASSPKGHHEQYF. The DNA of the CDR3 is TGTGCCAGCTCACCGAAGGGACACCACGAGCAGTACTTC.

In regard to this clonotype: One end of the junction is discordant with germline, which a read error may explain. The V gene is TRBV7-7, the J gene TRBJ2-7, with 11 bases aligning to TRBD1. With the DNA end fitting TRBJ2-5 better, the J assignment may be wrong. Germline V CDR1 and CDR2: SSHAT, FNYEAQ (reference sequence). The CDR3 is 16 amino acids. CDR3 in DNA: TGTGCTAGCAGCTTAGTACGGGGACAGGGGGTGGCGACCCAGTACTTC. Translated: CASSLVRGQGVATQYF.

This clonotype was seen at least ten times. The chain joins TRBV6-5 to TRBJ2-7; a possible D gene is TRBD2 (5 bases). CDR3 length equals 13 residues. Germline values: CDR1 MNHEY, CDR2 SVGAGI. The V and J ends lost 5 bases and 3 bases respectively, with 11 bases between them. The CDR3 DNA reads TGTGCCAGCAGTGGGTCTGGACTCTACGAGCAGTACTTC. Translated: CASSGSGLYEQYF.

V gene TRBV7-3 combines with J gene TRBJ2-7, with D perhaps TRBD1 or TRBD2 (6 bases each). This CDR3 comprises 13 residues. Trimming took off 4 bases at V and 6 bases at J, with 13 bases between the two ends. Germline V gene sequence: CDR1 SGHTA, CDR2 FQGTGA. CDR3 coding DNA: TGTGCCAGCAGCTGGGGGGCGAGGGGCGAGCAGTACTTC. As protein: CASSWGARGEQYF.

The table lists this clonotype with many counts. The J gene is TRBJ1-2, the V gene TRBV7-8, with D uncertain. The CDR3 is made up of 14 amino acids. The V end was cut by 4 bases, the J end by 6 bases, with 15 bases between. Germline assignment: CDR1 SGHVS and CDR2 FQNEAQ. CDR3 nucleotides: TGTGCCAGCAGCTCAGGACCGTATTCGGATGGCTACACCTTC. This encodes CASSSGPYSDGYTF. Full variable domain (missing parts from reference TRBV7-8 and TRBJ1-2): GAGVSQSPRYKVAKRGQDVALRCDPISGHVSLFWYQQALGQGPEFLTYFQNEAQLDKSGLPSDRFFAERPEGSVSTLKIQRTQQEDSAVYLCASSSGPYSDGYTFGSGTRLTVV.

This clonotype appeared many times. The CDR3 reads CASSQDGSGDPYNEQFF. The CDR3, as DNA: TGCGCCAGCAGCCAAGATGGATCAGGTGACCCCTACAATGAGCAGTTCTTC. The chain joins TRBV4-3 to TRBJ2-1; D is undetermined. The V end lost 0 bases, the J end lost 2 bases, and 14 bases lay between the germline ends. In germline, CDR1 is LGHNA, CDR2 YSLEER. This CDR3 comprises 17 residues.

The V call is TRBV12-3 or TRBV12-4, the J call TRBJ2-3; 8 bases map to TRBD2. The V gene end was trimmed by 5 bases and the J gene end by 5 bases; junction bases not matched to a gene: 12. The CDR3 loop spans 16 amino acids. CDR3 coding DNA: TGTGCCAGCAGTCCCCACGGGGCGGGGGGCCAAGATACGCAGTATTTT. Translating gives CASSPHGAGGQDTQYF.

In its sample, this clonotype was seen many times. The chain couples TRBV15 to TRBJ2-7; 7 nucleotides line up with TRBD1. Germline V gene lookup returns CDR1 LNHNV and CDR2 YYDKDF (reference sequence). The junction had 3 bases not matched to a gene; V was cut back by 2 bases and J by 5 bases. The CDR3 runs to 13 residues. DNA for the CDR3: TGTGCCACCAGCAGATATACAGGGGACGAGCAGTACTTC. This translates into CATSRYTGDEQYF.

The chain combines TRBV28 with TRBJ2-7, with 7 nucleotides matching TRBD2. Germline values: CDR1 MDHEN, CDR2 SYDVKM. The length of the CDR3 is 14 residues. The V segment lost 7 bases and the J segment 7 bases; nucleotides outside the gene matches: 13. CDR3 coding DNA: TGTGCCAGCACCCCCGGGACTACCCCATGGGAGCAGTACTTC. Residues: CASTPGTTPWEQYF.

This clonotype was observed a few times. A junction boundary mismatches the germline segment, possibly from a read error. This chain uses TRBV7-7 with TRBJ1-1, with TRBD1 identical over 8 bases. The CDR3 is 15 residues long. Germline assignment: CDR1 SSHAT and CDR2 FNYEAQ (reference sequence). The CDR3 loop is CASSKHPDREYEAFF. As DNA, the CDR3 is TGTGCTAGCAGCAAACACCCGGACAGGGAATATGAAGCTTTCTTT.